Reported below is one T cell receptor beta chain. The data were taken from a study of T cell clones after liver transplantation. About the study: Immunosuppression withdrawal was tried within 2 years after liver transplantation in this trial. Until 12-24 months post-transplant, subjects got standard immunosuppression and no induction.

Assay used: immunoSEQ multiplex PCR; TCRdb lists only in-frame clones, some missing. The data contain approximately 51,000 clones, roughly nine tenths of them seen just once; the ten biggest clones take up over 13%. Germline CDR1 reads SGHTA; CDR2 reads FQGNSA. The germline V and J ends were trimmed by 4 bases and 4 bases, with 17 bases remaining between them. The length of the CDR3 is 15 residues. The sample in question was CD8+ T cells from blood, obtained 12 months after liver transplant. V usage is TRBV7-2 and J usage is TRBJ2-7; D may correspond to TRBD1 or TRBD2 (5 bases each). The receptor was derived from a human patient who received a liver transplant. Part of the T cell pool may stem from the graft donor. CDR3 sequence: CASSWPPRDLYEQYF. In DNA, the CDR3 is TGTGCCAGCAGCTGGCCCCCACGGGACCTATACGAGCAGTACTTC.